Sequencing of this TCR beta chain was carried out in a study of breast tumors, draining lymph nodes, adjacent tissues listed by TCRdb under 2016. Regarding the complete study: TCR beta repertoires were compared across tumor, adjacent nontumor tissue and axillary lymph nodes obtained from breast cancer patients. The study aimed to assess the relationships and possible T-cell exchange between tumor, surrounding tissue and draining lymph node repertoires in human breast cancer. What the work shows at the level of the full study, not this receptor alone: The conclusion that tumor T cells originate in lymph nodes was presented as consistent with a hypothesis rather than as directly demonstrated. Tumor and nontumor tissue repertoires were significantly more similar in luminal-like than in basal-like breast cancer. The data were judged consistent with most tumor T cells deriving from the lymph node and then expanding within tumor tissue. T-cell repertoire diversity in tumors was found to be lower than in lymph nodes but higher than in nontumor tissue, and preferential V and J gene usage was observed.

Reading from cysteine to phenylalanine, the CDR3 counts 15 amino acids. This entry keeps only the CDR3 DNA: 45 bases, framed from base 1. In the germline V gene, CDR1 corresponds to SGHRS and CDR2 to YFSETQ. Deletion took 3 bases off V and 8 bases off J, with a span of 18 bases between the germline ends. This clonotype was detected many times. The clone's antigen remains unknown. No base quality values were provided; no much bigger clone lies one nucleotide off. The run used an Illumina HiSeq 2000. Multiplex PCR amplification was used to build the TCR beta chain libraries. The amplified TCR beta chain products were analyzed by high-throughput sequencing. TCRdb trimmed the raw reads at Q25, called clones with MiXCR and kept productive beta chains. Each CDR3 protein gets just one entry, which takes the most common genes and DNA from the rows behind it. The sample includes under 75,000 distinct CDR3 sequences, with approximately 57% observed a single time. In total, the top ten clones hold around a fifth of the sample.

The source is a female donor with breast cancer. Some clones in this sample may be carry-over from other donors' samples. The V and J genes are TRBV5-1 and TRBJ2-1; the D gene is possibly TRBD2, with 7 bases matching. Material: breast tumor tissue. The CDR3 in this case is CASSSGGRGSDEQFF. The nucleotide sequence reads TGCGCCAGCAGCTCCGGGGGGCGGGGAAGCGATGAGCAGTTCTTC.